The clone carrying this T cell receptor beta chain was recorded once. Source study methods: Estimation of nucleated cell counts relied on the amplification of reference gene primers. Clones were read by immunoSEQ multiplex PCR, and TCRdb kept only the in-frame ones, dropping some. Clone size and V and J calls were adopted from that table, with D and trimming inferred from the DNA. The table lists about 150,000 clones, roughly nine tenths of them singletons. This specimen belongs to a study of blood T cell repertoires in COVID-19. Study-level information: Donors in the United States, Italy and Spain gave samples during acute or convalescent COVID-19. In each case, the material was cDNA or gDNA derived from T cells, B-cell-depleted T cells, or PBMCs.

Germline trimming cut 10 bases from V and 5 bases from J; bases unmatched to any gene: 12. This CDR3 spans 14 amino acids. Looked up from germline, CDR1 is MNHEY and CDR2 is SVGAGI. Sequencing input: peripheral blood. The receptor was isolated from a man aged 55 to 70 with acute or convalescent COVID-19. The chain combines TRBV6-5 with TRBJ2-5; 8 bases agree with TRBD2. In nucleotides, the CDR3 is TGTGCCACCCAAGGGGCGGTAGCGGGGGAGACCCAGTACTTC. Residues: CATQGAVAGETQYF.